A selection of T cell receptor beta chains follows, all from one sample in a study of T-cell reconstitution after alpha-beta-depleted transplantation in children. TCRdb redid the calling of the PCR reads with MiXCR, one entry per CDR3 protein. The table records 190,000 or so distinct CDR3 sequences, around 7% of them present only once. The sample was PBMCs from the stem cell graft donor, taken from the stem cell graft. These receptors all come from a human donor who donated a stem cell graft to a child with Wiskott-Aldrich syndrome. CDR3s include the opening cysteine and the closing phenylalanine or tryptophan.

>TRBJ1-2|13|TRBV10-3
CAIRVSGNYGYTF
>TRBJ2-1|13|TRBV30
CAWSSGPPGEQFF
>TRBJ1-1|17|TRBV14
CASSPAFRRLTNTEAFF
>TRBJ1-1|13|TRBV12-3/TRBV12-4
CASSTSANTEAFF
>TRBJ1-1|13|TRBV30
CAWAGRGLGEAFF
>TRBJ2-7|13|TRBV18
CASSPGYSYEQYF
>TRBJ2-3|15|TRBV12-3/TRBV12-4
CASSPRTGGSDTQYF
>TRBJ2-1|16|TRBV20-1
CSARDNAGATYNEQFF
>TRBJ2-3|15|TRBV3-1
CASSQFISSTDTQYF
>TRBJ1-6|16|TRBV5-1
CASSLGSVDSNSPLHF
>TRBJ2-3|11|TRBV7-2
CASSLPSTQYF
>TRBJ2-1|16|TRBV4-1
CASSPRTSGRGNEQFF
>TRBJ1-1|15|TRBV7-6
CASSGGGQGNTEAFF
>TRBJ1-4|17|TRBV7-9
CASSLFTGAATNEKLFF
>TRBJ2-1|15|TRBV5-1
CASSLVDRVGDEQFF
>TRBJ1-1|13|TRBV7-9
CASSLNTGREAFF
>TRBJ2-7|13|TRBV3-1
CASSSYTNYEQYF
>TRBJ2-5|15|TRBV11-2
CASSPIEGLQETQYF
>TRBJ1-1|14|TRBV5-6
CASSLYPGNTEAFF
>TRBJ1-2|15|TRBV5-4
CASSLAGQRHYGYTF
>TRBJ2-7|15|TRBV20-1
CSARGRTGEHNEQYF
>TRBJ2-5|16|TRBV12-3/TRBV12-4
CASSFQLGLTQETQYF
>TRBJ2-2|14|TRBV29-1
CSVIHRVNTGELFF
>TRBJ2-5|12|TRBV11-2
CASTGVGETQYF
>TRBJ2-5|11|TRBV10-2
CASTGAETQYF
>TRBJ1-2|13|TRBV5-1
CASSKNRGQGYTF
>TRBJ1-1|14|TRBV7-2
CASILPGLPQEAFF